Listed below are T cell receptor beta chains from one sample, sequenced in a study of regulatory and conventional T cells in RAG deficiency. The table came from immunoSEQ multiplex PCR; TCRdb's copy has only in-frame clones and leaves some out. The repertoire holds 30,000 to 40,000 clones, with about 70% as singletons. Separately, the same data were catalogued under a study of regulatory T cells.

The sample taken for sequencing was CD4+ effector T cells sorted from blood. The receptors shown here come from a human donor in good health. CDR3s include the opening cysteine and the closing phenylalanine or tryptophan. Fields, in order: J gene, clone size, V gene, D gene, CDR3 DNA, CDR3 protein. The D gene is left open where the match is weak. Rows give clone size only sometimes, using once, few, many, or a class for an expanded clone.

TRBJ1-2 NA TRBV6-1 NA TGTGCCAGCAGTGACTGGGACTATGGCTACACCTTC CASSDWDYGYTF
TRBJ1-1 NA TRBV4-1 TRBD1 TGCGCCAGCAGCTCGACAGGGCTAAGCGAAGCTTTCTTT CASSSTGLSEAFF
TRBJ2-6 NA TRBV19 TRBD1 TGTGCCAGTAGTATTAACAGGGGTGTCTCTGGGGCCAACGTCCTGACTTTC CASSINRGVSGANVLTF
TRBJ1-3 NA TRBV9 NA TGTGCCAGCAGCGTAACAGGGAGTAGTGGAAACACCATATATTTT CASSVTGSSGNTIYF
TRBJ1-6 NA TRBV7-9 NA TGTGCCAGCAGCCCCAACTTGGTGGGAATGAATTCACCCCTCCACTTT CASSPNLVGMNSPLHF
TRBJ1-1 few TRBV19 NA TGTGCCAGTAGCCAGGGGACGAACACTGAAGCTTTCTTT CASSQGTNTEAFF
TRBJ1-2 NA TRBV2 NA TGTGCCTCGAGAACAGCCACCTACACCTTC CASRTATYTF
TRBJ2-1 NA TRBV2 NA TGTGCCAGCAGTGACAGGGTGGTGCAGTTCTTC CASSDRVVQFF
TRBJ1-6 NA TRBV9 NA TGTGCCAGCAGGGGGCCGGGAAACCCCTATAATTCACCCCTCCACTTT CASRGPGNPYNSPLHF
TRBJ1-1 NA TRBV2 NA TGTGCCAGCAGGTCGGAGGGAGTCGGCACTGAAGCTTTCTTT CASRSEGVGTEAFF
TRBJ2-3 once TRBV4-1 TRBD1 TGCGCCAGCAGCCGAGAGCCGGGACAGGGTTTTTCAGATACGCAGTATTTT CASSREPGQGFSDTQYF
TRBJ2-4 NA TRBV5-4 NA TGTGCCAGCAGCTTGGAGGCAGGGCTAGCCAAAAACATTCAGTACTTC CASSLEAGLAKNIQYF
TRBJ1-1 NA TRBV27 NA TGTGCCAGCAGTTTGGAGGGCCTTAACACTGAAGCTTTCTTT CASSLEGLNTEAFF
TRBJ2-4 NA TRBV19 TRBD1 TGTGCCACCCTCGACAGGGAAAGATTAAACATTCAGTACTTC CATLDRERLNIQYF
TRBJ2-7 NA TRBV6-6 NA TGTGCCAGCACGGAGGCCCACTACGAGCAGTACTTC CASTEAHYEQYF
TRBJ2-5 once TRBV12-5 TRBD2 TGTGCTAGTGGTTTGGGTAGCGGGGGGGCCGGGGAGACCCAGTACTTC CASGLGSGGAGETQYF
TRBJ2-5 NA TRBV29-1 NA TGCAGCGTTATTAAACGGACGGGCCAAGAGACCCAGTACTTC CSVIKRTGQETQYF
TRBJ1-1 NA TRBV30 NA TGTGCCTGGAGTAATAAAGGCCCGAACACTGAAGCTTTCTTT CAWSNKGPNTEAFF
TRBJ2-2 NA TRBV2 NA TGTGCCAGCACCCCGGTAGCCGCCGGGGAGCTGTTTTTT CASTPVAAGELFF
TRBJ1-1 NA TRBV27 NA TGTGCCAGCAGTTCGGGTCCTACCCTGAAAGCTTTCTTT CASSSGPTLKAFF
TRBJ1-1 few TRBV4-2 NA TGTGCCAGCAGTTATGATACAGGGTCCCTTGAAGCTTTCTTT CASSYDTGSLEAFF
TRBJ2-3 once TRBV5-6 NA TGTGCCAGCAGCTTGATAGGGACCATGGGCACAGATACGCAGTATTTT CASSLIGTMGTDTQYF
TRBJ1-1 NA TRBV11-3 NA TGTGCCAGCAGCTTAGGCGGGACGGCCGAAGGTGAAGCTTTCTTT CASSLGGTAEGEAFF
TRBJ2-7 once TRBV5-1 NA TGCGCCAGCAGCTTGGCGCGGTTCCGATCCTACGAGCAGTACTTC CASSLARFRSYEQYF
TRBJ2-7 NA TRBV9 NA TGTGCCAGCAGCGTAGCGCAGAACCCCTACGAGCAGTACTTC CASSVAQNPYEQYF
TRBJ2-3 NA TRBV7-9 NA TGTGCCAGCAGCTTAGGGGGGACTCAGGCCACAGATACGCAGTATTTT CASSLGGTQATDTQYF
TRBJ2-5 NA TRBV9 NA TGTGCCAGCAGCGTAGGAGGGCAAGAGACCCAGTACTTC CASSVGGQETQYF
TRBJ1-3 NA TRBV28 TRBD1 TGTGCCAGCTTCCGGGACAGAATCTTCTCTGGAAACACCATATATTTT CASFRDRIFSGNTIYF
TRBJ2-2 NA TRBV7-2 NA TGTGCCAGCAGCCCTCAGAAGGGTACCGGGGAGCTGTTTTTT CASSPQKGTGELFF
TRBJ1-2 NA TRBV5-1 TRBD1 TGCGCCAGCAGCCTCTACAGACAGGGTACTAACTATGGCTACACCTTC CASSLYRQGTNYGYTF
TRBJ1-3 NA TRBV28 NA TGTGCCAGCAGTTTGCGCGGTCATTGGGGTGGAAACACCATATATTTT CASSLRGHWGGNTIYF
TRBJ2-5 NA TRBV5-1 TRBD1 TGCGCCAGCAGCCCCGGGACAGGGGGCGAAGAGACCCAGTACTTC CASSPGTGGEETQYF
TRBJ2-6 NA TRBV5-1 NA TGCGCCAGCAGCTTGTCTGGCAGCTCTGGGGCCAACGTCCTGACTTTC CASSLSGSSGANVLTF
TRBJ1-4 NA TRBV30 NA TGTGCCTGGAGTGTACTTGAAACAACTAATGAAAAACTGTTTTTT CAWSVLETTNEKLFF
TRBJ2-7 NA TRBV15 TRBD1 TGTGCCACCAGCAGAGCAGACAGGGCAGGGGGCTACGAGCAGTACTTC CATSRADRAGGYEQYF
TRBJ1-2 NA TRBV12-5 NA TGTGCTAGTGGTTTGTCTCATGGGGACCTTAATGGCTACACCTTC CASGLSHGDLNGYTF
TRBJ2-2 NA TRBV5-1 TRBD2 TGCGCCAGCAGTCGGGGACTAGCGGTGTCCGCGAACACCGGGGAGCTGTTTTTT CASSRGLAVSANTGELFF
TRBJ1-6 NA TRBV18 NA TGTGCCAGCTCACCACAGGGTCAACTATATAATTCACCCCTCCACTTT CASSPQGQLYNSPLHF
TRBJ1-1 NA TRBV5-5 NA TGTGCCAGCAGCTTATTTGGGGCGTACACTGAAGCTTTCTTT CASSLFGAYTEAFF
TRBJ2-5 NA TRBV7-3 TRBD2 TGTGCCAGCAGCTTATTGGCTAGCGGGGGTTCGGAGACCCAGTACTTC CASSLLASGGSETQYF
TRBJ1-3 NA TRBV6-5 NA TGTGCCAGCAGTTACGAGGGGTTATCGGGAAACACCATATATTTT CASSYEGLSGNTIYF
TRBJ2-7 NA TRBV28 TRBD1 TGTGCCAGCAGTTTAAGGCAGGGGGTTGCCTACGAGCAGTACTTC CASSLRQGVAYEQYF
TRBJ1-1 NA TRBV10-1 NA TGCGCCAGCAGTGGGGTCGGTATGAACACTGAAGCTTTCTTT CASSGVGMNTEAFF
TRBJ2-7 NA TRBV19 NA TGTGCCAGCCGCCGTGGGGGGACCTACGAGCAGTACTTC CASRRGGTYEQYF
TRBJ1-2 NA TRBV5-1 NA TGCGCCAGCAGCTTGGACAGGCCCTACTATGGCTACACCTTC CASSLDRPYYGYTF
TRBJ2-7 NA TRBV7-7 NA TGTGCTAGCAGCTTAGCGGAGAGCTCCTACGAGCAGTACTTC CASSLAESSYEQYF
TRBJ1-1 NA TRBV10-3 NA TGTGCCATTTCTTCCGACAGAAACACTGAAGCTTTCTTT CAISSDRNTEAFF
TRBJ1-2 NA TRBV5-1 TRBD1 TGCGCCAGCAGCGGGGATTGGACAGGAGGTTATGGCTACACCTTC CASSGDWTGGYGYTF
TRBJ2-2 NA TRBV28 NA TGTGCCAGCAGTTTAGGCGGGGCGAACACCGGGGAGCTGTTTTTT CASSLGGANTGELFF
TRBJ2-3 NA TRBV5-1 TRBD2 TGCGCCAGCAGCTTGGGCGCCAGCGGGGGCACAGATACGCAGTATTTT CASSLGASGGTDTQYF
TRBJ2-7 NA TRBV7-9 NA TGTGCCAGCAGCTCAGGGCACAGGGTATTTGGCGAGCAGTACTTC CASSSGHRVFGEQYF
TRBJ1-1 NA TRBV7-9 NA TGTGCCAGCAGCCGCTGGGGAGAAGACACTGAAGCTTTCTTT CASSRWGEDTEAFF